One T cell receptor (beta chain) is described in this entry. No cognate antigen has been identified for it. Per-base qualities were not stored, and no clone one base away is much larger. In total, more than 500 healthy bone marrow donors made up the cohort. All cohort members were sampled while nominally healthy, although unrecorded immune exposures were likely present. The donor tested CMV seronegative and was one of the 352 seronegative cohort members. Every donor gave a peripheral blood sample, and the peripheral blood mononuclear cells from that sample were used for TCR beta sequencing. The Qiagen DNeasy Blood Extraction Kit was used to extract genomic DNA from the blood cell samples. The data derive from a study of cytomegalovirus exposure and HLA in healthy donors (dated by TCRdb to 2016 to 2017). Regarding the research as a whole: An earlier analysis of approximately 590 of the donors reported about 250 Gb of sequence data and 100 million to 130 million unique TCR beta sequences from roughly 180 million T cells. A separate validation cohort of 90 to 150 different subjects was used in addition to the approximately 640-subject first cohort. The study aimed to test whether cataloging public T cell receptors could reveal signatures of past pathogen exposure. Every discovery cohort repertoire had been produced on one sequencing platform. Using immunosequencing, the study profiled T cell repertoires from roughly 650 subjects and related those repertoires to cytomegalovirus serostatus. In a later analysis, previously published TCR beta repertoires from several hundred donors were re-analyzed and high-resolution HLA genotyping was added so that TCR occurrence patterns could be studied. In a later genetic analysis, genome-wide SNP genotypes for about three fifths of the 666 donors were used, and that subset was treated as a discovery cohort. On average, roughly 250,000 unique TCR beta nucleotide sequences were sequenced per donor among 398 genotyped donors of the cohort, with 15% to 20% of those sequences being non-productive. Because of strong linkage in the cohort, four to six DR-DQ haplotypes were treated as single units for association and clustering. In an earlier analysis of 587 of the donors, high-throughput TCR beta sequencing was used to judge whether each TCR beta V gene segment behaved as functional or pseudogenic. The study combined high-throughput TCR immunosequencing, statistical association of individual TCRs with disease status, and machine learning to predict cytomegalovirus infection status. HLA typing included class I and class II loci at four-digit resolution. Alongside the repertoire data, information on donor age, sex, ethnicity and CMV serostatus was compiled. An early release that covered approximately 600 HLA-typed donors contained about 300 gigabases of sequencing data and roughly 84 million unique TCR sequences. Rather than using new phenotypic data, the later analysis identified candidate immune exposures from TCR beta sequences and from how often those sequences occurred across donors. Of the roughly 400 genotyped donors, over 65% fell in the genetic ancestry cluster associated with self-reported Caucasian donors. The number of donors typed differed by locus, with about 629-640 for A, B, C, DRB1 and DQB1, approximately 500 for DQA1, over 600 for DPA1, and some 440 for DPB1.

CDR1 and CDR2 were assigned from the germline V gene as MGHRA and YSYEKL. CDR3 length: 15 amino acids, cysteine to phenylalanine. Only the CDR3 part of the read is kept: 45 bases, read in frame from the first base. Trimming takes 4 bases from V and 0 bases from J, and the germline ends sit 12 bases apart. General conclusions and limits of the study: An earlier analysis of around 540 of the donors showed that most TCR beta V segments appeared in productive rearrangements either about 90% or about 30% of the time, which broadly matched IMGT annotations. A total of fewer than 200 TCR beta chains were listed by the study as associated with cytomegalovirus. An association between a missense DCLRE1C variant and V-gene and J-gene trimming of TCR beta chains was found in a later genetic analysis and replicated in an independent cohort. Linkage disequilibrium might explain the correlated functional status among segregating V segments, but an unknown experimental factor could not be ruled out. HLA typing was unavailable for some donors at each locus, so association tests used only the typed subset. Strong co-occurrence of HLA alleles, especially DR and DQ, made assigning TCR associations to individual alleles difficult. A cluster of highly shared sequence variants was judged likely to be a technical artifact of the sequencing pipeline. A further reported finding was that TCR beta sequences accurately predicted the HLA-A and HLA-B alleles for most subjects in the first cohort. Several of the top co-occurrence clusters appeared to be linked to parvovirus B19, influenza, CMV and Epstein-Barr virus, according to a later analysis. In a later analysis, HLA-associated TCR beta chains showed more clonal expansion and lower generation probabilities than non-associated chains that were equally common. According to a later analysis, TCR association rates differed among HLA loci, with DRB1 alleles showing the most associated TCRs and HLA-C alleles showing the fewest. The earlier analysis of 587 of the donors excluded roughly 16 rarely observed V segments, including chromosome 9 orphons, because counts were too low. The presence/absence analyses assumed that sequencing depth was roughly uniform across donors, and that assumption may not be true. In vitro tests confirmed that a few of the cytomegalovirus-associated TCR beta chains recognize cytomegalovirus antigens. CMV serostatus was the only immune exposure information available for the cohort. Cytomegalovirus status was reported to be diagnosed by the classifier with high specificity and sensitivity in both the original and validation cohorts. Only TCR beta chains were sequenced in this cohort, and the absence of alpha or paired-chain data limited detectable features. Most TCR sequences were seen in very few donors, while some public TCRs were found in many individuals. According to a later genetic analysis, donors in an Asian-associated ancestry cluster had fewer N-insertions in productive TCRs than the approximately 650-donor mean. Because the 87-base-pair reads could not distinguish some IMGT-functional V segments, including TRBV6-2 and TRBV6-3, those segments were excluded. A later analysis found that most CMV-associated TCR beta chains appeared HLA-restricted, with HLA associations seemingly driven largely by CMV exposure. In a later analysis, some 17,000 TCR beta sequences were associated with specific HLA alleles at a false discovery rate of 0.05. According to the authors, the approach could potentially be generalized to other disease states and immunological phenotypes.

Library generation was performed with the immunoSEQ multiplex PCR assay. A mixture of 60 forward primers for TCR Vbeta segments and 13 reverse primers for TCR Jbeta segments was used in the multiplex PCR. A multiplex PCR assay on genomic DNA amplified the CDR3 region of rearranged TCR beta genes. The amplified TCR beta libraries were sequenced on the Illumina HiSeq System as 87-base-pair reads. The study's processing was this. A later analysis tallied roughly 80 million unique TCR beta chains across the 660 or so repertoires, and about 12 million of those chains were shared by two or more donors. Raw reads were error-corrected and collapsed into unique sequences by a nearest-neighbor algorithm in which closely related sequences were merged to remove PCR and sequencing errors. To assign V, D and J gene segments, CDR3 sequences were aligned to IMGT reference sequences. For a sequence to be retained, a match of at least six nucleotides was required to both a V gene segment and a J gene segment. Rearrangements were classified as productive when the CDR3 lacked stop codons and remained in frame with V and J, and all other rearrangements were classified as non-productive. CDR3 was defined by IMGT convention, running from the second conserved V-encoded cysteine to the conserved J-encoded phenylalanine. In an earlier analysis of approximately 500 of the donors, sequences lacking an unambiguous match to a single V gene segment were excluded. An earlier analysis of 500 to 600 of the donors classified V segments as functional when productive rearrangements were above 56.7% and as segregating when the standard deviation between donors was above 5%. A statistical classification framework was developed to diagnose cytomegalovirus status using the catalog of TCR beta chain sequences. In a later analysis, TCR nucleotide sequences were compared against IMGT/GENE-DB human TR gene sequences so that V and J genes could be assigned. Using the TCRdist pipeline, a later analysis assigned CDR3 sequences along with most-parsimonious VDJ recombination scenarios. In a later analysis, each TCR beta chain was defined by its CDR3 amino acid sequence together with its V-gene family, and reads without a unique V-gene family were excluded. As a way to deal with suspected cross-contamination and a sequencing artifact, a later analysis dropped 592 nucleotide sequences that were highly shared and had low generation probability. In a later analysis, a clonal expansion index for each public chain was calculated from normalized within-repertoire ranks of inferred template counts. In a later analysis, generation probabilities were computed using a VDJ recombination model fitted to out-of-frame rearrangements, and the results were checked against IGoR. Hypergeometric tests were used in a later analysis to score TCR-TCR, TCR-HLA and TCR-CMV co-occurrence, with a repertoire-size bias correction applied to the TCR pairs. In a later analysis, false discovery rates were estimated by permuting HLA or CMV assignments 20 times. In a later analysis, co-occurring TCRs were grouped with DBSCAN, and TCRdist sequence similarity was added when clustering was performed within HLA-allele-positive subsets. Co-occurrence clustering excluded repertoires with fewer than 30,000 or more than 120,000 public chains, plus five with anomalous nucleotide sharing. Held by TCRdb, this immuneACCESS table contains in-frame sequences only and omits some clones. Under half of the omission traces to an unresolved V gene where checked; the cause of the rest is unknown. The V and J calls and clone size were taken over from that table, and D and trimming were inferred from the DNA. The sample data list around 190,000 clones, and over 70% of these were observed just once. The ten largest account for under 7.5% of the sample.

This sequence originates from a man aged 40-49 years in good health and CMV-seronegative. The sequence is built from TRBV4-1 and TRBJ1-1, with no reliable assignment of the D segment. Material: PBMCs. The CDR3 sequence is CASSPMESMNTEAFF. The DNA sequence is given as TGCGCCAGCAGCCCCATGGAGTCCATGAACACTGAAGCTTTCTTT.